This T cell receptor (beta chain) was profiled in a study of T cell responses to AZD1222 COVID-19 vaccine. Timing groups of about 4 and about 12 weeks for second doses were pooled. The data were produced by immunoSEQ multiplex PCR, yet TCRdb's version contains in-frame clones alone and is incomplete. The sample records 95,000 to 100,000 clones, approximately 90% being singletons. Germline V gene lookup returns CDR1 KGHSH and CDR2 LQKENI. The CDR3 covers 11 residues. V was shortened by 5 bases and J by 4 bases, with 5 bases between the two germline ends. This TCR was recovered from an adult who received the AZD1222 COVID-19 vaccine. The rearrangement links TRBV18 to TRBJ1-1, with TRBD1 as a possible D gene (5 bases). The sample was peripheral blood, taken 28 days after the second AZD1222 dose. The CDR3 here is CASSGGTEAFF. CDR3 bases: TGTGCCAGCTCAGGGGGCACTGAAGCTTTCTTT.